This entry lists 20 T cell receptor beta chains sequenced from one sample in a study of blood T cell repertoires in COVID-19 (dated by TCRdb to about 2020). The method behind the library was the immunoSEQ multiplex PCR assay. TCRdb limited this immuneACCESS table to in-frame rearrangements with V and J called. A share of clones is missing; checked studies link under half to unresolved V genes, and the rest is unexplained. For this sample the table gives 470,000 or so clones, of which approximately 90% were detected only once. Clones ranked in the top ten supply about 2% of the sample. Sequencing was carried out using PBMCs or T cells enriched from blood (not recorded which). Source of these receptors: a woman between 18 and 30 years old with acute COVID-19.

The chain has TRBV7-2 and TRBJ1-2; D is unclear. Trimming took 5 bases from V and 3 from J, leaving 13 bases between them. CDR3 length equals 14 residues. Germline V gene sequence: CDR1 SGHTA, CDR2 FQGNSA. The CDR3 spells CASSPPGYDYGYTF. The CDR3 DNA reads as TGTGCCAGCAGCCCGCCGGGGTATGACTATGGCTACACCTTC.

This chain links TRBV5-6 with TRBJ2-1; D is ambiguous. V was shortened by 1 base and J by 12 bases, with 14 bases between the two germline ends. The CDR3 contains 13 residues. Germline CDR1 SGHDT, CDR2 YYEEEE. The CDR3 loop reads CASSLISPEVQFF. As DNA, the CDR3 is TGTGCCAGCAGCTTGATTAGCCCCGAGGTGCAGTTCTTC.

J is TRBJ1-1 and V is TRBV4-3, with 9 bases lining up with TRBD1. V shed 0 bases and J 13 bases; nucleotides not matched to a gene: 9. The CDR3 has 14 amino acids. In germline, CDR1 is LGHNA, CDR2 YSLEER. CDR3 nucleotide sequence: TGCGCCAGCAGCCAAGAGACGGGACAGGGAGTCATTTTCTTT. This encodes CASSQETGQGVIFF.

The chain has TRBV7-9 and TRBJ1-1; D not certain. Trimming took off 3 bases at V and 4 bases at J, with 6 bases between the two ends. There are 12 residues in the CDR3. Germline V gene lookup returns CDR1 SEHNR and CDR2 FQNEAQ (reference sequence). The CDR3: CASSFGVTEAFF. In DNA form, the CDR3 reads TGTGCCAGCAGCTTCGGGGTCACTGAAGCTTTCTTT.

A few counts support this clone. CDR3 loop: CASTLGRETQYF. In nucleotides, the CDR3 is TGTGCCAGCACCTTGGGCCGGGAGACCCAGTACTTC. The rearrangement links TRBV2 to TRBJ2-5, with unresolved D. The CDR3 is 12 amino acids. V lost 7 bases to trimming and J lost 5 bases, with 11 bases between them. CDR1 is SNHLY, CDR2 FYNNEI, per germline. The whole variable domain, remainder taken from reference TRBV2 and TRBJ2-5, is EPEVTQTPSHQVTQMGQEVILRCVPISNHLYFYWYRQILGQKVEFLVSFYNNEISEKSEIFDDQFSVERPDGSNFTLKIRSTKLEDSAMYFCASTLGRETQYFGPGTRLLVL.

The rearrangement joins TRBV27 to TRBJ2-7, with D possibly matching TRBD2 (6 bases). Trimming took 6 bases from V and 6 from J, leaving 15 bases between them. The germline CDR1 and CDR2 sequences are MNHEY and SMNVEV (reference sequence). The CDR3 length is 13 residues. CDR3 protein: CASSGRYSGEQYF. CDR3 DNA sequence: TGTGCCAGCAGCGGGAGATATTCGGGCGAGCAGTACTTC.

This rearrangement joins TRBV5-5 to TRBJ2-2; no definite D call. Germline V gene data show CDR1 as SGHKS and CDR2 as YYEKEE (reference sequence). The CDR3 extends over 15 amino acids. V lost 2 bases and J 0 bases, leaving 8 bases between the germline ends. The CDR3, as DNA: TGTGCCAGCAGCTTTGAGAGAACGAACACCGGGGAGCTGTTTTTT. Protein sequence: CASSFERTNTGELFF.

This clone was counted a single time. V gene TRBV2 combines with J gene TRBJ2-2; D is unresolved. Trimming shortened V by 8 bases and J by 0 bases, and 7 bases separated the two germline ends. This CDR3 contains 13 residues. The germline gives CDR1 SNHLY, CDR2 FYNNEI. CDR3 protein: CASQVANTGELFF. The CDR3 DNA follows: TGTGCCAGCCAGGTGGCGAACACCGGGGAGCTGTTTTTT.

The chain has TRBV6-1 and TRBJ1-3; 7 bases are shared with TRBD1. Germline CDR1 is MNHNS and CDR2 is SASEGT. V was pared by 3 bases and J by 1 base, with 3 bases of the junction left unmatched. CDR3 length: 15 residues. CDR3: CASSEIQGSGNTIYF. In DNA, the CDR3 is TGTGCCAGCAGTGAGATACAGGGGTCTGGAAACACCATATATTTT.

CDR3 region: CASSFRLPTNEKLFF. CDR3 in DNA: TGTGCCAGCAGTTTTCGACTTCCAACTAATGAAAAACTGTTTTTT. The chain recombines TRBV28 with TRBJ1-4; the D is unclear. Trimming shortened V by 3 bases and J by 0 bases, and 8 bases separated the two germline ends. Per the germline V gene, CDR1 is MDHEN and CDR2 is SYDVKM. The CDR3 has 15 residues.

V and J are TRBV5-8 and TRBJ2-2; D possibly corresponds to TRBD1 (5 bases). There are 16 residues in the CDR3. Germline lookup yields CDR1 SGHTS and CDR2 YDEGEE. Trimming pared 0 bases from V and 2 bases from J, leaving 11 bases between. In DNA form, the CDR3 reads TGTGCCAGCAGCTTGGTAGGACACCTCAACACCGGGGAGCTGTTTTTT. Translated: CASSLVGHLNTGELFF.

The CDR3 DNA follows: TGTGCCAGCAGCCCCGGGACAGGGGAGTACAATGAGCAGTTCTTC. This codes for CASSPGTGEYNEQFF. The chain carries TRBV6-4 and TRBJ2-1, with 10 bases that match TRBD1. V lost 6 bases, J lost 4 bases, and 6 bases stayed unmatched. CDR1 and CDR2 from the germline V gene are MRHNA and SNTAGT. CDR3 length: 15 amino acids.

The rearrangement uses TRBV7-9 and TRBJ2-3; 7 bases match TRBD2. CDR1 SEHNR and CDR2 FQNEAQ come from the germline V gene (reference sequence). The CDR3 consists of 15 residues. V dropped 5 bases and J dropped 0; count of bases not matched to a gene: 5. The CDR3 is CASSLNSGSTDTQYF. The CDR3 nucleotides read TGTGCCAGCAGCCTGAATAGCGGGAGCACAGATACGCAGTATTTT.

The chain employs TRBV11-3 and TRBJ2-1; D gene ambiguous. V lost 3 bases and J lost 9, with 18 bases in between. Germline values: CDR1 SGHNT, CDR2 YENEEA. The CDR3 loop spans 15 amino acids. For the CDR3, the DNA is TGTGCCAGCAGCTTCTCCGAGAATCGACCTAGTGAGCAGTTCTTC. Residues: CASSFSENRPSEQFF.

J is TRBJ2-1 and V is TRBV5-4; TRBD2 matches 13 bases. Trimming removed 4 bases from V and 5 bases from J; junction bases left unmatched: 6. Germline V gives CDR1 SGHNT, CDR2 YYREEE (reference sequence). This CDR3 has 16 residues. CDR3 protein: CASSGKTSGRNNEQFF. The CDR3 coding sequence is TGTGCCAGCAGCGGGAAGACTAGCGGGAGGAACAATGAGCAGTTCTTC.

This rearrangement joins TRBV5-8 to TRBJ2-3; D gene ambiguous. From germline, CDR1 is SGHTS and CDR2 YDEGEE. Trimming removed 5 bases at V and 4 bases at J, with 11 bases between. This CDR3 contains 13 residues. The CDR3 loop reads CASSSGNADTQYF. In DNA, the CDR3 is TGTGCCAGCAGTTCGGGTAACGCAGATACGCAGTATTTT.

The chain recombines TRBV5-1 with TRBJ2-1; D unresolved. Between the trimmed V and J ends, which lost 0 bases and 2 bases, there was a span of 6 bases. The CDR3 totals 14 residues. Looked up from germline, CDR1 is SGHRS and CDR2 is YFSETQ. CDR3 bases: TGCGCCAGCAGCTTGGACCTAGCCTACAATGAGCAGTTCTTC. This codes for CASSLDLAYNEQFF.

CDR3: CASSAAPATGGRYEQYF. DNA for the CDR3: TGTGCCAGCAGCGCCGCGCCCGCTACAGGGGGCCGCTACGAGCAGTACTTC. The chain combines TRBV9 with TRBJ2-7; 9 positions match TRBD1. V dropped 3 bases and J dropped 3; count of bases not matched to a gene: 13. CDR1 SGDLS and CDR2 YYNGEE come from the germline V gene. The CDR3 extends over 17 amino acids.

V usage is TRBV5-5 and J usage is TRBJ1-4, with 9 bases matching TRBD1. This CDR3 has 15 residues. V was pared by 5 bases and J by 7 bases, with 9 bases of the junction left unmatched. Germline V gene lookup returns CDR1 SGHKS and CDR2 YYEKEE (reference sequence). CDR3 DNA: TGTGCCAGCAGATCAACAGGGGGCAGGATTGAAAAACTGTTTTTT. Protein sequence: CASRSTGGRIEKLFF.

This chain uses TRBV7-9 with TRBJ1-2, with a possible D match to TRBD1 (5 bases). V shed 1 base and J shed 6 bases, with 12 bases lying between them. Per the germline V gene, CDR1 is SEHNR and CDR2 is FQNEAQ (reference sequence). The CDR3 is 14 residues long. CDR3 amino acids: CASSLVGRVHGYTF. CDR3 sequence (DNA): TGTGCCAGCAGCTTAGTCGGCAGGGTGCATGGCTACACCTTC.